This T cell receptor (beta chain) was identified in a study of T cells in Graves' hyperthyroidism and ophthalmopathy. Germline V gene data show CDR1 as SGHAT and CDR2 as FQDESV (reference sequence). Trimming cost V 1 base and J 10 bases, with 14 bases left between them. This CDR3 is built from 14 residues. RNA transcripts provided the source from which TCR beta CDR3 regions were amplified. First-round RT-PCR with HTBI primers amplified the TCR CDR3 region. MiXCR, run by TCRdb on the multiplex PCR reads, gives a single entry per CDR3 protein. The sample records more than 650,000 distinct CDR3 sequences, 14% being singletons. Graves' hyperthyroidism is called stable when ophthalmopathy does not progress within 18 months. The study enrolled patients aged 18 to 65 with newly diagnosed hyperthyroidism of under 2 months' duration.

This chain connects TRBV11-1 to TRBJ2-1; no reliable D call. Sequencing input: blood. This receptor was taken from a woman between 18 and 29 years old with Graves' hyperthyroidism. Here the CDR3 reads CASSLEGSSSEQFF. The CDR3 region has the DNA TGTGCCAGCAGCTTAGAGGGCAGTTCCTCGGAGCAGTTCTTC.